This TCR beta chain originates from a study of cytomegalovirus exposure and HLA in healthy donors. 13 Jbeta primers and 60 Vbeta primers were used for the PCR. Assay: immunoSEQ multiplex PCR; the TCRdb copy retains only in-frame clones and omits some. Among about 130,000 clones listed, approximately 10% were seen once. The sample holds a few counts of this clone. What it binds is not known. The V gene end was trimmed by 7 bases and the J gene end by 4 bases; junction bases not matched to a gene: 12. Per germline, CDR1 LNHDA and CDR2 SQIVND (reference sequence). This CDR3 spans 15 amino acids. Study-level points and caveats: As a later analysis revealed, the rate of TCR association differed by HLA locus, with DRB1 most and HLA-C fewest.

V is TRBV19 and J is TRBJ1-1; 7 nucleotides align to TRBD1. Sequenced material: PBMCs. This clonotype originated in a woman in her thirties or forties in good health and CMV-seropositive. The CDR3 spells CASTSTGVGGTEAFF. The CDR3 DNA sequence: TGTGCCAGTACCTCAACAGGGGTGGGGGGCACTGAAGCTTTCTTT.